The clone carrying this T cell receptor beta chain has a handful of counts. Its target is not known. The data belong to a study of radiotherapy plus CTLA-4 blockade in lung cancer. Overall study context: About 17% of enrolled patients responded objectively, and roughly 31% had disease control. General study findings and limits: Expansion in blood of tumor-derived TCR clones was seen after radiotherapy plus ipilimumab.

Sequenced by immunoSEQ multiplex PCR; TCRdb stores in-frame clones only, minus some. The profile shows 43,000 or so clones, 73% of them singletons. Patients had chemo-refractory metastatic non-small-cell lung cancer and received focal radiation plus CTLA-4 blockade that used ipilimumab. Between the trimmed V and J ends, which lost 1 base and 0 bases, there was a span of 6 bases. The length of the CDR3 is 14 residues. CDR1 and CDR2 from the germline V gene are LGHNT and FRNRAP. The material was peripheral blood, obtained from a patient treated with radiotherapy plus ipilimumab. V and J are TRBV12-5 and TRBJ1-1; D perhaps matches TRBD1 (5 bases). The receptor comes from a human donor with non-small cell lung cancer who had a complete response to radiotherapy plus ipilimumab. The CDR3 DNA reads TGTGCTAGTGGTTTGGGCAGGGTGAACACTGAAGCTTTCTTT. Translation gives CASGLGRVNTEAFF. Combining the CDR3 with reference TRBV12-5 and TRBJ1-1 gives the whole variable domain DARVTQTPRHKVTEMGQEVTMRCQPILGHNTVFWYRQTMMQGLELLAYFRNRAPLDDSGMPKDRFSAEMPDATLATLKIQPSEPRDSAVYFCASGLGRVNTEAFFGQGTRLTVV.